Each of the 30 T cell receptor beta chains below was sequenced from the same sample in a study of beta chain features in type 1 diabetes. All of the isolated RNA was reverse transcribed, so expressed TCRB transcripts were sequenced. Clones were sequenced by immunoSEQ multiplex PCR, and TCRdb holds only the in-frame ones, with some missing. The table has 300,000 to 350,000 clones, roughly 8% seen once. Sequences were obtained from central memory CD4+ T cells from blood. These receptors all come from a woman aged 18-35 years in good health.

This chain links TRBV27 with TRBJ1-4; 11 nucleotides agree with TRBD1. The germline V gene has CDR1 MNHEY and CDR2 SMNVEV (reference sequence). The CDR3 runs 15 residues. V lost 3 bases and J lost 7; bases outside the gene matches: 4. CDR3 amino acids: CASSFGGTGGEKLFF. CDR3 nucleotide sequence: TGTGCCAGCAGTTTTGGGGGGACAGGGGGTGAAAAACTGTTTTTT.

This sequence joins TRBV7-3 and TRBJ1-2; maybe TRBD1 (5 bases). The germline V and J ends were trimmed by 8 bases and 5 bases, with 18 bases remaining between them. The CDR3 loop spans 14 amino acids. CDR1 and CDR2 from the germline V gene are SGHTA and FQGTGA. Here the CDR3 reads CASERRGRDYGYTF. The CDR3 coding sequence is TGTGCCAGCGAGCGTCGGGGCAGGGATTATGGCTACACCTTC.

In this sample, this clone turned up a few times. CDR3 region: CAIAVEGASSKYSNQPQHF. The CDR3 DNA reads TGTGCCATCGCAGTCGAGGGGGCAAGCTCAAAGTATAGCAATCAGCCCCAGCATTTT. The chain has TRBV10-3 and TRBJ1-5; 7 bases match TRBD1. V shed 8 bases and J 0 bases; nucleotides not matched to a gene: 19. Germline lookup yields CDR1 ENHRY and CDR2 SYGVKD. The CDR3 sequence is 19 residues long.

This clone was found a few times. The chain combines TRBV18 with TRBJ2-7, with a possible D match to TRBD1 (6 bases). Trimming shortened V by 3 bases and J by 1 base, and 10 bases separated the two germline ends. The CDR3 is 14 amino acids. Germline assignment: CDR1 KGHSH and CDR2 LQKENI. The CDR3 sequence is CASSPSRGSYEQYF. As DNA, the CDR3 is TGTGCCAGCTCACCGAGCAGGGGATCCTACGAGCAGTACTTC.

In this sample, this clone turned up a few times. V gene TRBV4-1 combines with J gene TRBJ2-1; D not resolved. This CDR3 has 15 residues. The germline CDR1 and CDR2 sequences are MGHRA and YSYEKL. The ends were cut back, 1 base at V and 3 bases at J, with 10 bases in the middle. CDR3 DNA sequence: TGCGCCAGCAGCCAAGTGTCTAGTCTCTACAATGAGCAGTTCTTC. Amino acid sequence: CASSQVSSLYNEQFF.

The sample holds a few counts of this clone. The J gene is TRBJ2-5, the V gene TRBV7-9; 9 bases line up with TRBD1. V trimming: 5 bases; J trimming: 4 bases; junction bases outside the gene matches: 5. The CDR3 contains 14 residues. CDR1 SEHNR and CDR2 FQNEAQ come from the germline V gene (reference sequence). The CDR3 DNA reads TGTGCCAGCAGCCCGACAGGGGGACCAGAGACCCAGTACTTC. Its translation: CASSPTGGPETQYF. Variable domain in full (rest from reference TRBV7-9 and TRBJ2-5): DTGVSQNPRHKITKRGQNVTFRCDPISEHNRLYWYRQTLGQGPEFLTYFQNEAQLEKSRLLSDRFSAERPKGSFSTLEIQRTEQGDSAMYLCASSPTGGPETQYFGPGTRLLVL.

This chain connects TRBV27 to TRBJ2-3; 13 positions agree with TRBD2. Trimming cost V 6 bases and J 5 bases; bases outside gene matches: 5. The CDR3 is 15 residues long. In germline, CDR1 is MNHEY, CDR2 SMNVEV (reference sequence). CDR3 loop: CASRKGLAGLDTQYF. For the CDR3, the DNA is TGTGCCAGCAGAAAGGGACTAGCGGGATTAGATACGCAGTATTTT.

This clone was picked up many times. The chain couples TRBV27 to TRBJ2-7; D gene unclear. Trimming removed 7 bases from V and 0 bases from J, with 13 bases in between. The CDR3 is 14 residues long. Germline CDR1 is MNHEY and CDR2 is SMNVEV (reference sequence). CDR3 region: CASTPRYGSYEQYF. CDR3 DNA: TGTGCCAGCACCCCGCGGTATGGCTCCTACGAGCAGTACTTC.

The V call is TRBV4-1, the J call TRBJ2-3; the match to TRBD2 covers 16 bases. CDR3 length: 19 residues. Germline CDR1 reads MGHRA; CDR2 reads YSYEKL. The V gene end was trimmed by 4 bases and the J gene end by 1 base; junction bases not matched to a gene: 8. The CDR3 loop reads CASSPPGTSGRAGTDTQYF. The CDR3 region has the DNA TGCGCCAGCAGCCCTCCAGGGACTAGCGGGAGGGCGGGCACAGATACGCAGTATTTT.

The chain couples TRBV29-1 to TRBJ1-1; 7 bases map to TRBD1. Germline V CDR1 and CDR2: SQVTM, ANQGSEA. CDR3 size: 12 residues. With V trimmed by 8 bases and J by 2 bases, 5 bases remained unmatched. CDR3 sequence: CSSRQGNTEAFF. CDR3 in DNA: TGCAGCTCTAGACAGGGTAACACTGAAGCTTTCTTT.

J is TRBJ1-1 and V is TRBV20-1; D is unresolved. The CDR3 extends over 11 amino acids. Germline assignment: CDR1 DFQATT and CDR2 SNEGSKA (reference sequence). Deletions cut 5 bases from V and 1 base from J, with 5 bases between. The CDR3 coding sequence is TGCAGTGCTGTGCCGAACACTGAAGCTTTCTTT. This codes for CSAVPNTEAFF.

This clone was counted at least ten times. The CDR3 coding sequence is TGCGCCAGCAGCTTCAATGGCCCTAACTACGAGCAGTACTTC. This encodes CASSFNGPNYEQYF. The rearrangement joins TRBV5-1 to TRBJ2-7; D unclear. The V gene's germline CDR1 is SGHRS and CDR2 YFSETQ. V dropped 2 bases and J dropped 3 bases, with 12 bases sitting between them. CDR3 length: 14 residues.

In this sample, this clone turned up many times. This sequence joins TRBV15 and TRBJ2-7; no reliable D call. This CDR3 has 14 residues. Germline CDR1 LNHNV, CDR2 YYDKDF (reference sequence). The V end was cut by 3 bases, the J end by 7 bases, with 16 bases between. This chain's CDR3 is CATSSGWSATEQYF. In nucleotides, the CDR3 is TGTGCCACCAGCAGCGGATGGTCGGCTACGGAGCAGTACTTC.

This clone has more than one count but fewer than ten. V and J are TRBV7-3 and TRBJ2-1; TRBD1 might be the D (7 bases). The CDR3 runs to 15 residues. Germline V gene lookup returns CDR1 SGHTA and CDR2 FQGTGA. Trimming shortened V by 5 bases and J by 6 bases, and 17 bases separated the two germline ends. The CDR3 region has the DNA TGTGCCAGCAGCCCCCCAGGGGGACTGGGCAATGAGCAGTTCTTC. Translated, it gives CASSPPGGLGNEQFF.

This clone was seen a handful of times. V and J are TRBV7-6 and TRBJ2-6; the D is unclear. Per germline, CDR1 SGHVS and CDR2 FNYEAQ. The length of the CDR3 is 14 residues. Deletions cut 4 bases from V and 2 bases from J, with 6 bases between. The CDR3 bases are TGTGCCAGCAGCTCTTTTGCTGGGGCCAACGTCCTGACTTTC. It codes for CASSSFAGANVLTF. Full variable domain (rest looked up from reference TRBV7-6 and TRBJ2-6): GAGVSQSPRYKVTKRGQDVALRCDPISGHVSLYWYRQALGQGPEFLTYFNYEAQQDKSGLPNDRFSAERPEGSISTLTIQRTEQRDSAMYRCASSSFAGANVLTFGAGSRLTVL.

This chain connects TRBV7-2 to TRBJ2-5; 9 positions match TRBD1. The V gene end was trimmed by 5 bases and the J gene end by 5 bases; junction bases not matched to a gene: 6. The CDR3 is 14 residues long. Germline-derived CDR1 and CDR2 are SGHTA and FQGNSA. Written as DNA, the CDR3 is TGTGCCAGCAGCCACACAGGGGGCAGCGAGACCCAGTACTTC. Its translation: CASSHTGGSETQYF.

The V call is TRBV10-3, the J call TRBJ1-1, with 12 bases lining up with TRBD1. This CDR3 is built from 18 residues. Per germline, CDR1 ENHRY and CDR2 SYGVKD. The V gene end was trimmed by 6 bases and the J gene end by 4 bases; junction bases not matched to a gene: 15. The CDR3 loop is CAIRKFPGQGAGVTEAFF. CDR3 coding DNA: TGTGCCATCAGAAAATTTCCGGGACAGGGGGCTGGAGTCACTGAAGCTTTCTTT.

The DNA of the CDR3 is TGCAGCGTTAGGGCTCCACCGGGTAACACTGAAGCTTTCTTT. This translates into CSVRAPPGNTEAFF. The chain recombines TRBV29-1 with TRBJ1-1; no reliable D call. The V end lost 5 bases, the J end lost 2 bases, and 15 bases lay between the germline ends. Germline CDR1 SQVTM, CDR2 ANQGSEA. This CDR3 has 14 residues.

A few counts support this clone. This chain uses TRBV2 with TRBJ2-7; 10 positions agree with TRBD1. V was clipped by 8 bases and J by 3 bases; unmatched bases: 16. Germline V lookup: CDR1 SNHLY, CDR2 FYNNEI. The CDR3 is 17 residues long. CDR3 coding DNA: TGTGCCAGCTCTCTGAATATGAGACAGGGGGCTTTCTACGAGCAGTACTTC. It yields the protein CASSLNMRQGAFYEQYF.

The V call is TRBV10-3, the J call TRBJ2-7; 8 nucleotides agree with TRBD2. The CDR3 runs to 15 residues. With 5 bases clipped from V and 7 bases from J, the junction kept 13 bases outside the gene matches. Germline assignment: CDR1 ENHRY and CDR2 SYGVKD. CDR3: CAISPGGLGFTEQYF. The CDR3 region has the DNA TGTGCCATCAGTCCCGGGGGACTAGGGTTCACGGAGCAGTACTTC.

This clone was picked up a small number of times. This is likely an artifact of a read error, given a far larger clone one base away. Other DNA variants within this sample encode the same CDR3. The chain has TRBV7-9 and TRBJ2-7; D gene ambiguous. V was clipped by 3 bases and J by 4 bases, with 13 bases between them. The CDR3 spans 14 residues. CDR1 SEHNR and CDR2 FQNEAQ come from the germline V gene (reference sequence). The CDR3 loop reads CASSLAGPGYEQYF. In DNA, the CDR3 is TGTGCCAGCAGCTTGGCTGGGCCTGGGTACGAGCAGTACTTC.

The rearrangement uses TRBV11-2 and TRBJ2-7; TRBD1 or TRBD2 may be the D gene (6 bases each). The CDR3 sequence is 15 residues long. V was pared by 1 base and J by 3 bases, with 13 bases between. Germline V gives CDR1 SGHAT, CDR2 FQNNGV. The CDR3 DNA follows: TGTGCCAGCAGCTTAGCGGGGGCCGGGAACTACGAGCAGTACTTC. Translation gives CASSLAGAGNYEQYF.

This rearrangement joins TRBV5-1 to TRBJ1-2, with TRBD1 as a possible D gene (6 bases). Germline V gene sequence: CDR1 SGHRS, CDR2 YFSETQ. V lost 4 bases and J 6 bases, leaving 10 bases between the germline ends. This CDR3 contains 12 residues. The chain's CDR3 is CASSTQGNGYTF. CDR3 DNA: TGCGCCAGCAGCACACAGGGAAATGGCTACACCTTC.

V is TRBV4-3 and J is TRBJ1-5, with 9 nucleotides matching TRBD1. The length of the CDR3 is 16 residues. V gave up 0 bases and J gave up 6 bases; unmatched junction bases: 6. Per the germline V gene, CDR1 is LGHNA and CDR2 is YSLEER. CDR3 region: CASSQEGQGLCQPQHF. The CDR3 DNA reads TGCGCCAGCAGCCAAGAGGGACAGGGCCTGTGTCAGCCCCAGCATTTT.

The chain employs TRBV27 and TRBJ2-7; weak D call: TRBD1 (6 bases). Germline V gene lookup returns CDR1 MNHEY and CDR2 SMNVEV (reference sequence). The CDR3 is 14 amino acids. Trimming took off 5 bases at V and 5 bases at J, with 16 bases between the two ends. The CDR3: CASSNAGTFNEQYF. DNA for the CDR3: TGTGCCAGCAGTAACGCCGGGACATTCAACGAGCAGTACTTC.

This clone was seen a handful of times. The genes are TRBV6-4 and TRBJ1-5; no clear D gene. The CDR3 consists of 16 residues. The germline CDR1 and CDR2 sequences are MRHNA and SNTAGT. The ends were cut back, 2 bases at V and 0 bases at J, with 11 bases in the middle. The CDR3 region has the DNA TGTGCCAGCAGTGACCGGCGTCGGGCTAGCAATCAGCCCCAGCATTTT. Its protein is CASSDRRRASNQPQHF.

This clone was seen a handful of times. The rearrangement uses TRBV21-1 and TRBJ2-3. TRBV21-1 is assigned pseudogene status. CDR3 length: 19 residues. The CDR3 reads CASSRNVDQKVFSTDTQYF. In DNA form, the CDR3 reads TGTGCCAGCAGCAGAAACGTAGACCAAAAGGTCTTTAGCACAGATACGCAGTATTTT.

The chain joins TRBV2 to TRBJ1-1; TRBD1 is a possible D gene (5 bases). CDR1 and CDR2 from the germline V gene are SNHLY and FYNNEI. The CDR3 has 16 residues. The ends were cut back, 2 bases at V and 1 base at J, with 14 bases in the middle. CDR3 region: CASSEYPGGRNTEAFF. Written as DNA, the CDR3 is TGTGCCAGCAGTGAATATCCGGGGGGTCGGAACACTGAAGCTTTCTTT.

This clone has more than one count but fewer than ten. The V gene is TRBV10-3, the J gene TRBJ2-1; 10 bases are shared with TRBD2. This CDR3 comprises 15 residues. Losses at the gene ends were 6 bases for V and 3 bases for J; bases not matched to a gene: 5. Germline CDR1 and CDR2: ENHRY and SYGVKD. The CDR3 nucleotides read TGTGCCATCAGCGACGGACTAGCGGACTACAATGAGCAGTTCTTC. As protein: CAISDGLADYNEQFF.

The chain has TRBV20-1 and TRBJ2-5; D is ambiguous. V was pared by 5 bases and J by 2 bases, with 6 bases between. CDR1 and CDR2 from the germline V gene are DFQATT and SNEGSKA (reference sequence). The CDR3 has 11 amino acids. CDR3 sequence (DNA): TGCAGTGCTCTCCAACAAGAGACCCAGTACTTC. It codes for CSALQQETQYF.